This TCR beta chain was found in a study of blood T cell repertoires in COVID-19. Study details: The United States, Italy and Spain provided the acute and convalescent COVID-19 samples. PBMCs, B-cell-depleted T cells, or T cells were the source of the cDNA or gDNA that made up the material.

In the authors' workflow: Counts of nucleated cells, estimated from reference gene primer amplification, were obtained. Sequencing was performed with immunoSEQ multiplex PCR; in TCRdb, only in-frame clones are kept and a portion is missing. V, J and clone size are those of that table, while D and trimming were read from the DNA. The table has 85,000 to 100,000 clones, less than 95% seen once. Trimming stripped 2 bases from V and 4 bases from J, with 9 bases between. The length of the CDR3 is 14 residues. CDR1 is SNHLY and CDR2 is FYNNEI in the germline V gene. The sequenced sample was peripheral blood. This clonotype originated in a man aged 60-69 years with acute or convalescent COVID-19. V gene TRBV2 combines with J gene TRBJ1-5; D call uncertain. This chain's CDR3 is CASSEFFTNQPQHF. DNA for the CDR3: TGTGCCAGCAGTGAATTTTTCACTAATCAGCCCCAGCATTTT. Full variable domain (missing parts from reference TRBV2 and TRBJ1-5): EPEVTQTPSHQVTQMGQEVILRCVPISNHLYFYWYRQILGQKVEFLVSFYNNEISEKSEIFDDQFSVERPDGSNFTLKIRSTKLEDSAMYFCASSEFFTNQPQHFGDGTRLSIL.